The entry that follows covers one TCR beta chain sequence. Its specificity is unknown. CDR3 length: 14 amino acids. Trimming pared 0 bases from V and 3 bases from J, leaving 11 bases between. The V gene's germline CDR1 is GTSNPN and CDR2 SVGIG (reference sequence). TCRdb's copy holds only in-frame clones and misses some; the assay was immunoSEQ multiplex PCR. The profile shows about 46,000 clones, over 65% of them singletons. The sample comes from a study of OX40 agonist ivuxolimab in advanced cancers. Across the whole study: While on treatment, patients had intravenous ivuxolimab at 0.01 to 10 mg/kg every 2 weeks. General study findings and limits: Clonal expansion by week 6 occurred in CD4+ and CD8+ blood T cells (at 0.1 to 3.0 mg/kg).

Drawing of blood for sampling happened at baseline, at cycle 4 day 1, and at cycle 7 day 1. The sequenced sample was CD4+ or CD8+ T cells sorted from blood, obtained in a trial of the OX40 agonist ivuxolimab. This receptor was identified in an adult with an advanced solid tumor such as melanoma, head and neck, liver or kidney cancer. This rearrangement joins TRBV30 to TRBJ1-1; no clear D gene. CDR3 sequence reads: CAWSVRGRYTEAFF. The CDR3 region has the DNA TGTGCCTGGAGTGTACGCGGTAGGTACACTGAAGCTTTCTTT.